Each of the 17 T cell receptor beta chains below was sequenced from the same sample in a study of shared clonotypes between healthy human individuals. Clones were read by immunoSEQ multiplex PCR, and TCRdb kept only the in-frame ones, dropping some. Among some 2,100,000 clones listed, roughly 95% were seen once. The sample comprised naive CD4+ T cells sorted from blood. Subset denoted: CD45RA+ positively selected. These receptors came from a man between 18 and 29 years old in good health.

The chain links TRBV30 to TRBJ1-4, with D perhaps TRBD1 (6 bases). Trimming left V 1 base short and J 6 bases short, with 12 bases between. From germline, CDR1 is GTSNPN and CDR2 SVGIG (reference sequence). CDR3 length equals 14 residues. CDR3 sequence reads: CAWSALGGDEKLFF. In DNA form, the CDR3 reads TGTGCCTGGAGTGCTCTAGGGGGTGATGAAAAACTGTTTTTT.

The genes are TRBV9 and TRBJ2-1, with D maybe TRBD2 (6 bases). The V and J ends lost 0 bases and 5 bases respectively, with 12 bases between them. Germline assignment: CDR1 SGDLS and CDR2 YYNGEE. The CDR3 loop spans 15 amino acids. Here the CDR3 reads CASSVDPSVNNEQFF. CDR3 bases: TGTGCCAGCAGCGTAGACCCTAGCGTGAACAATGAGCAGTTCTTC.

The genes are TRBV10-3 and TRBJ2-3; no clear D gene. V was cut by 8 bases and J by 0 bases, with 6 bases left in between. Germline V gives CDR1 ENHRY, CDR2 SYGVKD. This CDR3 contains 12 residues. For the CDR3, the DNA is TGTGCCATCGCTCAGAGCACAGATACGCAGTATTTT. Encoded protein: CAIAQSTDTQYF.

This chain uses TRBV5-1 with TRBJ2-1; 8 nucleotides line up with TRBD2. The J segment lost 6 bases and the V segment lost 6 bases, leaving 2 bases of the junction unmatched. CDR1 and CDR2 (germline): SGHRS, YFSETQ. The CDR3 contains 12 residues. The CDR3 sequence: CASTSGGNEQFF. The CDR3 DNA follows: TGCGCCAGCACCAGCGGGGGCAATGAGCAGTTCTTC.

This rearrangement joins TRBV15 to TRBJ2-7; either TRBD1 or TRBD2 may supply D (5 bases each). CDR3 size: 16 residues. Germline V gene data show CDR1 as LNHNV and CDR2 as YYDKDF (reference sequence). Trimming took off 1 base at V and 0 bases at J, with 13 bases between the two ends. The CDR3 protein is CATSRAHLGDSYEQYF. The DNA of the CDR3 is TGTGCCACCAGCAGAGCCCATTTGGGGGACTCCTACGAGCAGTACTTC. The whole variable domain, filled in from reference TRBV15 and TRBJ2-7, reads DAMVIQNPRYQVTQFGKPVTLSCSQTLNHNVMYWYQQKSSQAPKLLFHYYDKDFNNEADTPDNFQSRRPNTSFCFLDIRSPGLGDTAMYLCATSRAHLGDSYEQYFGPGTRLTVT.

This clone was picked up one time. The chain is built from TRBV10-3 and TRBJ2-3; D might be TRBD2 (5 bases). The CDR3 consists of 15 residues. The germline V gene encodes CDR1 ENHRY and CDR2 SYGVKD. Trimming shortened V by 8 bases and J by 1 base, and 16 bases separated the two germline ends. CDR3 region: CAIAAANGGTDTQYF. The CDR3 coding sequence is TGTGCCATCGCGGCGGCCAACGGGGGCACAGATACGCAGTATTTT.

The genes are TRBV19 and TRBJ1-4, with a possible D match to TRBD1 (6 bases). This CDR3 is built from 15 residues. Trimming cost V 6 bases and J 2 bases, with 13 bases left between them. Germline V CDR1 and CDR2: LNHDA, SQIVND (reference sequence). DNA for the CDR3: TGTGCCAGTAGAAATCAGGGGACTACTAATGAAAAACTGTTTTTT. It specifies CASRNQGTTNEKLFF.

Comments on this clone: The same CDR3 arises from other DNA sequences in this sample as well. This chain connects TRBV9 to TRBJ1-1; D is undetermined. Germline assignment: CDR1 SGDLS and CDR2 YYNGEE. This CDR3 has 14 amino acids. Trimming cost V 0 bases and J 4 bases, with 10 bases left between them. Written as DNA, the CDR3 is TGTGCCAGCAGCGTAGCCGGGGTTGGCACTGAAGCTTTCTTT. Encoded protein: CASSVAGVGTEAFF.

This chain links TRBV6-1 with TRBJ1-5; D unresolved. Germline CDR1 MNHNS, CDR2 SASEGT. The length of the CDR3 is 14 residues. V gave up 4 bases and J gave up 2 bases, with 9 bases separating them. The CDR3 spells CASSAVQGNQPQHF. CDR3 sequence (DNA): TGTGCCAGCAGTGCGGTTCAGGGCAATCAGCCCCAGCATTTT.

This clone has just a few counts. J is TRBJ1-5 and V is TRBV6-6; weak D call: TRBD1 (5 bases). V was clipped by 6 bases and J by 4 bases, with 16 bases between them. Per germline, CDR1 MNHNY and CDR2 SVGAGI (reference sequence). The CDR3 has 15 residues. The CDR3 spells CASRDLQVRNQPQHF. The CDR3 nucleotides read TGTGCCAGCAGGGACCTACAGGTCCGAAATCAGCCCCAGCATTTT.

V gene TRBV11-2 combines with J gene TRBJ2-7, with 7 nucleotides matching TRBD2. This CDR3 spans 14 amino acids. Germline V lookup: CDR1 SGHAT, CDR2 FQNNGV. The V gene end was trimmed by 0 bases and the J gene end by 6 bases; junction bases not matched to a gene: 5. The CDR3 loop is CASSLEGGIGEQYF. DNA of the CDR3: TGTGCCAGCAGCTTAGAGGGGGGGATAGGCGAGCAGTACTTC.

The chain carries TRBV30 and TRBJ2-1; TRBD2 agrees at 8 bases. The germline CDR1 and CDR2 sequences are GTSNPN and SVGIG (reference sequence). The CDR3 sequence is 12 residues long. CDR3 residues: CSSGASYNEQFF. As DNA, the CDR3 is TGTAGTAGCGGGGCTTCCTACAATGAGCAGTTCTTC.

V is TRBV7-2 and J is TRBJ2-1, with TRBD2 matching 11 bases. This CDR3 is 16 amino acids long. J lost 6 bases, V lost 5 bases, and 9 bases had no gene match. Germline-derived CDR1 and CDR2 are SGHTA and FQGNSA. CDR3 protein: CASSLTGTSGPNEQFF. The CDR3 region has the DNA TGTGCCAGCAGCCTGACCGGGACTAGCGGTCCCAATGAGCAGTTCTTC.

This clone was picked up one time. The chain combines TRBV7-3 with TRBJ2-1; D ambiguous. The V gene lost 8 bases and the J gene lost 0 bases, with 14 bases spanning the gap. The CDR3 consists of 15 residues. Per the germline V gene, CDR1 is SGHTA and CDR2 is FQGTGA. The CDR3 region has the DNA TGTGCCAGCTCGAGTTGGTACAGCTCCTACAATGAGCAGTTCTTC. Translation gives CASSSWYSSYNEQFF.

The genes are TRBV5-4 and TRBJ2-7; D is unresolved. CDR1 and CDR2 from the germline V gene are SGHNT and YYREEE (reference sequence). This CDR3 has 13 amino acids. Deletions cut 0 bases from V and 0 bases from J, with 4 bases between. In DNA, the CDR3 is TGTGCCAGCAGCTTGGACACCTCCTACGAGCAGTACTTC. Protein product: CASSLDTSYEQYF.

The chain joins TRBV5-1 to TRBJ2-5; D remains unclear. The V gene's germline CDR1 is SGHRS and CDR2 YFSETQ. The CDR3 is 16 amino acids. Trimming removed 0 bases at V and 8 bases at J, with 20 bases between. CDR3 in amino acids: CASSLGAPEKGDTQYF. CDR3 in DNA: TGCGCCAGCAGCTTGGGGGCCCCGGAGAAGGGTGATACCCAGTACTTC.

This clone was seen only once. The V gene is TRBV6-1, the J gene TRBJ2-1; 8 bases match TRBD2. The V gene's germline CDR1 is MNHNS and CDR2 SASEGT. After removal of 4 bases from V and 2 bases from J, the junction contained 7 bases not matched to a gene. There are 16 residues in the CDR3. CDR3 sequence reads: CASSGTSRGAYNEQFF. CDR3 DNA sequence: TGTGCCAGCAGTGGGACTAGCAGGGGAGCCTACAATGAGCAGTTCTTC.